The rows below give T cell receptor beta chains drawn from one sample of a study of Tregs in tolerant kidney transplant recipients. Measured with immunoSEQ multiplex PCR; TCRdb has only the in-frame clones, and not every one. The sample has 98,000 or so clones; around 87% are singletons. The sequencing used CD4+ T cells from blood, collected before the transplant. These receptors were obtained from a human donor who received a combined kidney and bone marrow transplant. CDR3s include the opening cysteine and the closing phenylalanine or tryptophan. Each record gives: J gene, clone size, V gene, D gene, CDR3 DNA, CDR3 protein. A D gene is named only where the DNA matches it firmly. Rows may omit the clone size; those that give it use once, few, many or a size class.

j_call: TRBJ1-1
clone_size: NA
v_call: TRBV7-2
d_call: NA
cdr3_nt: TGTGCCAGCAGCTGGAAGCAACGGGACACTGAAGCTTTCTTT
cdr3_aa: CASSWKQRDTEAFF

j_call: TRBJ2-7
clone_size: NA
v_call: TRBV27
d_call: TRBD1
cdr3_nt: TGTGCCAGCAGTTCCTTCGACAGGGGGGTCTACGAGCAGTACTTC
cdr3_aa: CASSSFDRGVYEQYF

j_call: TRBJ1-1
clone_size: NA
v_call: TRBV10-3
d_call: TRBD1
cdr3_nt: TGTGCCATCCTACGGCAGGGGACAGGGGGCACTGAAGCTTTCTTT
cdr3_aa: CAILRQGTGGTEAFF

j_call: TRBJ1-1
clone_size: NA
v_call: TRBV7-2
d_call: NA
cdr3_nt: TGTGCCAGCAGCTTTATGGAGGTCACTGAAGCTTTCTTT
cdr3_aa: CASSFMEVTEAFF

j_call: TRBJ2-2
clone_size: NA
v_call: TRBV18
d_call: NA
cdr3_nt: TGTGCCAGCTCACCACCGGCAACAATTAACACCGGGGAGCTGTTTTTT
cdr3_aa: CASSPPATINTGELFF

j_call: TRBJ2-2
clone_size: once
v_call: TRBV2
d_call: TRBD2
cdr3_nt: TGTGCCAGCAACGGGTTAGCGGGGGCCAACACCGGGGAGCTGTTTTTT
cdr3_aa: CASNGLAGANTGELFF

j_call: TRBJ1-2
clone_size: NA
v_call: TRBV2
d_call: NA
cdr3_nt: TGTGCCAGCAGCGTCGACAGCCTCTATGGCTACACCTTC
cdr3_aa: CASSVDSLYGYTF

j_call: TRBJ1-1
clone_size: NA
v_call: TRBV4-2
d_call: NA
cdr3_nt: TGTGCCAGCAGCCCGAGGGTAGGGGCGGGAGATGAAGCTTTCTTT
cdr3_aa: CASSPRVGAGDEAFF

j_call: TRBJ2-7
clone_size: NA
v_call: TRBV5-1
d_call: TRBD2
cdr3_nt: TGCGCCAGCAGCGTGGGACTAGCGGGAGGAAAATACGAGCAGTACTTC
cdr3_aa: CASSVGLAGGKYEQYF

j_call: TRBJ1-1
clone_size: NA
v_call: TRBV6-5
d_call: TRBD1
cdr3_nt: TGTGCCAGCAGTTACATGGGGACAGCGAACACTGAAGCTTTCTTT
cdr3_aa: CASSYMGTANTEAFF

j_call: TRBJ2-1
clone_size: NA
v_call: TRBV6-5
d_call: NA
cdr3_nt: TGTGCCAGCAGTTACTCGAAACTAGCTGGGAATGAGCAGTTCTTC
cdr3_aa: CASSYSKLAGNEQFF

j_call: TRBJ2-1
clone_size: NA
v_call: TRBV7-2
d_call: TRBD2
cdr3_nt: TGTGCCAGCAGTTTGCCCGGGACTAGCGGCACCAATGAGCAGTTCTTC
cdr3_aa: CASSLPGTSGTNEQFF

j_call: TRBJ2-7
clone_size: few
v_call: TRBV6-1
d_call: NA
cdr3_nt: TGTGCCAGCAGTTGGGACTGGACGGGGGAGCAGTACTTC
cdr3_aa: CASSWDWTGEQYF

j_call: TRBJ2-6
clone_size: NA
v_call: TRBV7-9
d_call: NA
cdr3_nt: TGTGCCAGCAGCTTAAGGCGCCAGGATGCCCGATCTGGGGCCAACGTCCTGACTTTC
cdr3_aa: CASSLRRQDARSGANVLTF

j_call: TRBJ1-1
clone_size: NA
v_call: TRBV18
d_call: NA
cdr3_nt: TGTGCCAGCTCACCACCAGGACGGGGGGGCACTGAAGCTTTCTTT
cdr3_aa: CASSPPGRGGTEAFF

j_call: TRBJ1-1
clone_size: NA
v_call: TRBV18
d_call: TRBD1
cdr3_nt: TGTGCCAGCTCACCACCATACAGGGGTAGCACTGAAGCTTTCTTT
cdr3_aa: CASSPPYRGSTEAFF

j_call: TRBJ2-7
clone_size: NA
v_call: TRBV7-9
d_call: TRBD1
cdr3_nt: TGTGCCAGCAGCTCCCCCAGGGGGTTCGCCTACGAGCAGTACTTC
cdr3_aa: CASSSPRGFAYEQYF

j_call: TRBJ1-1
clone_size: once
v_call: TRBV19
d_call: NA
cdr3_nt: TGTGCCAGTAGTATAGGACAGCAGAACACTGAAGCTTTCTTT
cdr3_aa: CASSIGQQNTEAFF

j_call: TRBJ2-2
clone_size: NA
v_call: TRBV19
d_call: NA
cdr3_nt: TGTGCCAGTAGTATTAGCCACTATACAGGGGAGCTGTTTTTT
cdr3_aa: CASSISHYTGELFF

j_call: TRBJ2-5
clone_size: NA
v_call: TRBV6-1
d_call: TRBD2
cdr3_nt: TGTGCCAGCAGTACGACTAGCGGACAATGGGAGACCCAGTACTTC
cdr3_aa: CASSTTSGQWETQYF

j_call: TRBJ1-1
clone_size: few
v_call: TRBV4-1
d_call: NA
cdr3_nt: TGCGCCAGCAGCCAAGGGTCGGGAGGAAACACTGAAGCTTTCTTT
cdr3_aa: CASSQGSGGNTEAFF

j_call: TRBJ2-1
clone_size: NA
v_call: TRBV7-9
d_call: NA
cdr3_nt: TGTGCCAGCAGCCCGCGGGGTAAGTTCTTC
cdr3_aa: CASSPRGKFF

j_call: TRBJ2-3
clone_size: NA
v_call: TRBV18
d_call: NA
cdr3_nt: TGTGCCAGCTCACCTCGAGAGGGGGTCGATACGCAGTATTTT
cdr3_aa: CASSPREGVDTQYF

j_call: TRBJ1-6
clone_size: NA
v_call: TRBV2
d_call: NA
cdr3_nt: TGTGCCAGCACCGGGCAGGGAAAGAATTCACCCCTCCACTTT
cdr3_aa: CASTGQGKNSPLHF

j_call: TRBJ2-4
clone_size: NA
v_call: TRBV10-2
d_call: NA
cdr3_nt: TGCGCCAGCAGTGATTCGGGTACCAAAAACATTCAGTACTTC
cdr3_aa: CASSDSGTKNIQYF

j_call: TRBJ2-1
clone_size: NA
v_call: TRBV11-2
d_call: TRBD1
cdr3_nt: TGTGCCAGCAGGGCAGGACAGGGATCCTACAATGAGCAGTTCTTC
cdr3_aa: CASRAGQGSYNEQFF

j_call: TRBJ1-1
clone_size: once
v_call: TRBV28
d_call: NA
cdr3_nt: TGTGCCACCACCTCCGGGTTCACTGAAGCTTTCTTT
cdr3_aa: CATTSGFTEAFF

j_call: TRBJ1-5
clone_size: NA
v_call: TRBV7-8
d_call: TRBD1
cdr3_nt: TGTGCCAGCAGCTCCTCCTACAGGGGGGGCAATCAGCCCCAGCATTTT
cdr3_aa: CASSSSYRGGNQPQHF

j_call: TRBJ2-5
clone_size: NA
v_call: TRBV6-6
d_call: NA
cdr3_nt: TGTGCCAGCACCCCGCAAAGCACCAAAGAGACCCAGTACTTC
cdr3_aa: CASTPQSTKETQYF

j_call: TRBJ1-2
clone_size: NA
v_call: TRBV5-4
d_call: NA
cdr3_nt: TGTGCCAGCAGCCCCGGAGCGACCGGGGGGGGCTACACCTTC
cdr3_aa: CASSPGATGGGYTF

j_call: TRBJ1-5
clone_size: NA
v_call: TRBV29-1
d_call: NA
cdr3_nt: TGCAGCGCCTCAGTCTCCAGCAATCAGCCCCAGCATTTT
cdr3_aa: CSASVSSNQPQHF

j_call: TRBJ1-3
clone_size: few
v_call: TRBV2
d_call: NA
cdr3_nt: TGTGCCAGCAAGGGGAGGTCTGGAAACACCATATATTTT
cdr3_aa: CASKGRSGNTIYF

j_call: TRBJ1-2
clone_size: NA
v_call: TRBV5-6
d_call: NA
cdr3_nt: TGTGCCAGCATGAGGCAGGGCTATGGCTACACCTTC
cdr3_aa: CASMRQGYGYTF

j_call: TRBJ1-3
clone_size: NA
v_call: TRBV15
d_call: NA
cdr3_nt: TGTGCCACCAGCAGGATTGAGGGAAACACCATATATTTT
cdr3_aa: CATSRIEGNTIYF

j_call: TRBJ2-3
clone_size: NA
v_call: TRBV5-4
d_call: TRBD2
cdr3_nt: TGTGCCAGCAGTTTGACCAGGACTAGCGGGGGCTACACAGATACGCAGTATTTT
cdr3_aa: CASSLTRTSGGYTDTQYF